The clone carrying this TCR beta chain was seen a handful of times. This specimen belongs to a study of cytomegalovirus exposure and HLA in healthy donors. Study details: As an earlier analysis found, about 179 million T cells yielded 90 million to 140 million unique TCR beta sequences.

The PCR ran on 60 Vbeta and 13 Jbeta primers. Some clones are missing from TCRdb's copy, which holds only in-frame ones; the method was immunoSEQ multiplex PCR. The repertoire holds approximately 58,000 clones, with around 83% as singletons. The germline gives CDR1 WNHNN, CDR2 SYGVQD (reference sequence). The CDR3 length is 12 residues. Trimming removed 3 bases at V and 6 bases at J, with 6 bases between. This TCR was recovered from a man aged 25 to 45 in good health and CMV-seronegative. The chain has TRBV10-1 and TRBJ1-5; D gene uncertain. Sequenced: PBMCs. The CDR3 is CASSERGQPQHF. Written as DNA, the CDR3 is TGCGCCAGCAGTGAACGGGGTCAGCCCCAGCATTTT.